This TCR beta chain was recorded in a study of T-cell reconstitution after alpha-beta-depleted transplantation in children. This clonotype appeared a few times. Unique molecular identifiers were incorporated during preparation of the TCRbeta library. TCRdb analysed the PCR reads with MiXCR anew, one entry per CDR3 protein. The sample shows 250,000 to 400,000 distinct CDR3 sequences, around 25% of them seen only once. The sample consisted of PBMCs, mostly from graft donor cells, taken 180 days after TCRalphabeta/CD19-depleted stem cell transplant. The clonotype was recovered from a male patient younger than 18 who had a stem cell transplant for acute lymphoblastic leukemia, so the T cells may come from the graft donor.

CDR3 amino acids: CASSSRGLGETQYF. The CDR3 DNA follows: TGCGCCAGCAGCTCCAGGGGGCTGGGGGAGACCCAGTACTTC. The genes are TRBV5-1 and TRBJ2-5; 8 positions agree with TRBD1. Trimming at V came to 3 bases and at J to 5 bases, leaving 6 bases not matched to a gene. CDR3 length: 14 residues. In germline, CDR1 is SGHRS, CDR2 YFSETQ.